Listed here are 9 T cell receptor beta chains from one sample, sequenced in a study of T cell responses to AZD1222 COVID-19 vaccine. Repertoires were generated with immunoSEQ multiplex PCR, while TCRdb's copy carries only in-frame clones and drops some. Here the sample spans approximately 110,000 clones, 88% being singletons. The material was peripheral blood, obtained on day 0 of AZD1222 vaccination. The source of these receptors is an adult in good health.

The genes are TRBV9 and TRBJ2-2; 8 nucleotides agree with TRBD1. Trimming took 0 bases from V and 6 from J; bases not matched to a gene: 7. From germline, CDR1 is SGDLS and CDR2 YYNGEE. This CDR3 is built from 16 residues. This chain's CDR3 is CASSVGDRGRSGELFF. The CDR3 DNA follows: TGTGCCAGCAGCGTAGGCGACAGGGGTAGGTCCGGGGAGCTGTTTTTT.

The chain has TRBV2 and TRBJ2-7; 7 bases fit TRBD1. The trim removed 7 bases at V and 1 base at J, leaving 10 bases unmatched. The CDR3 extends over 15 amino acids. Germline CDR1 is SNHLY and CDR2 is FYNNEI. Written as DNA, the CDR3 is TGTGCCAGCAACGACGGAGGACAGGCGTCCTACGAGCAGTACTTC. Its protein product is CASNDGGQASYEQYF. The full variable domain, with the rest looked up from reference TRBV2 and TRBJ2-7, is EPEVTQTPSHQVTQMGQEVILRCVPISNHLYFYWYRQILGQKVEFLVSFYNNEISEKSEIFDDQFSVERPDGSNFTLKIRSTKLEDSAMYFCASNDGGQASYEQYFGPGTRLTVT.

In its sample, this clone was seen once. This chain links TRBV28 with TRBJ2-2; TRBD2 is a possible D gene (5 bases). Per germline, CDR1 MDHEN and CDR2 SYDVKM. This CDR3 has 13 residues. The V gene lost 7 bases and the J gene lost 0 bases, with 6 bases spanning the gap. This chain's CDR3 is CASMTTNTGELFF. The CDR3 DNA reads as TGTGCCAGCATGACTACGAACACCGGGGAGCTGTTTTTT.

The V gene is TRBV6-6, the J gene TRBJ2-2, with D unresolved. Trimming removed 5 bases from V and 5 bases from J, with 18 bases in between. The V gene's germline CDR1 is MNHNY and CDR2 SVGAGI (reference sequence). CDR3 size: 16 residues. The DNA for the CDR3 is TGTGCCAGCAGTCGAACGTTTGACGTCCGAACCGGGGAGCTGTTTTTT. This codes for CASSRTFDVRTGELFF.

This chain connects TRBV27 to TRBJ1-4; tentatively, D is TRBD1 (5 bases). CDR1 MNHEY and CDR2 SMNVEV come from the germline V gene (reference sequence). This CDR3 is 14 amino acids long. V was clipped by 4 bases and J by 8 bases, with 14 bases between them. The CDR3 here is CASSSAGTGEKLFF. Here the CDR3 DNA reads TGTGCCAGCAGTTCCGCAGGGACTGGGGAAAAACTGTTTTTT.

The CDR3 nucleotides are TGTGCCAGCAGTGAAATGGACAGACCAAACTATGGCTACACCTTC. Protein product: CASSEMDRPNYGYTF. This chain joins TRBV2 and TRBJ1-2, with D perhaps matching TRBD1 (6 bases). CDR3 length: 15 residues. Germline V gene data show CDR1 as SNHLY and CDR2 as FYNNEI. Trimming took 2 bases from V and 2 from J, leaving 12 bases between them.

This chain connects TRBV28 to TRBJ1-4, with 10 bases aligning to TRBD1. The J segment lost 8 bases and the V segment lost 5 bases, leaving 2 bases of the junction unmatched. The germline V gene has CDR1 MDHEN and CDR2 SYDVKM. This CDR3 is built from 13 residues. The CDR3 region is CASSDRGQEKLFF. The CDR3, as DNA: TGTGCCAGCAGTGACAGGGGGCAAGAAAAACTGTTTTTT.

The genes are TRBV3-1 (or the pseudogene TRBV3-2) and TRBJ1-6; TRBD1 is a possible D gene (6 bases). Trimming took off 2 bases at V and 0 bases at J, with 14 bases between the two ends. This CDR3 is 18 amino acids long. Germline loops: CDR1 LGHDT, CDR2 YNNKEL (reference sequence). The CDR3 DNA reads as TGTGCCAGCAGCCAACTAATTCAGGGGAGCTCCTATAATTCACCCCTCCACTTT. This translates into CASSQLIQGSSYNSPLHF.

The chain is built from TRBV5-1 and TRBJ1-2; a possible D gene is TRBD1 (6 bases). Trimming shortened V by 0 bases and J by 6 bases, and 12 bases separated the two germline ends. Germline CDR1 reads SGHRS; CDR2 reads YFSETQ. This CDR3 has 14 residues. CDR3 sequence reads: CASSLGTAPDGYTF. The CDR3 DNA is TGCGCCAGCAGCTTGGGGACAGCCCCCGATGGCTACACCTTC.